This T cell receptor beta chain was sequenced for a study of blood T cells in healthy people across ages. Germline CDR1 and CDR2: LNHNV and YYDKDF (reference sequence). CDR3 length: 15 residues. Trimming shortened V by 0 bases and J by 1 base, and 9 bases separated the two germline ends. Then a second PCR, running roughly 7 to 11 cycles, was carried out with a sample-barcoded 5' primer and a J-beta primer mix. MiXCR was run by TCRdb on the 5' RACE reads, yielding one entry per CDR3 protein. The data hold about 1.4 million distinct CDR3 sequences, with approximately 59% observed a single time. The TCR was taken from a man aged 18-30 years in good health. The sequenced material came from blood. The gene calls are TRBV15 and TRBJ2-5; no clear D. CDR3 in DNA: TGTGCCACCAGCAGAGATCGGTCTCCCCAAGAGACCCAGTACTTC. It yields the protein CATSRDRSPQETQYF. The variable domain in full, with the rest retrieved from reference TRBV15 and TRBJ2-5, is DAMVIQNPRYQVTQFGKPVTLSCSQTLNHNVMYWYQQKSSQAPKLLFHYYDKDFNNEADTPDNFQSRRPNTSFCFLDIRSPGLGDTAMYLCATSRDRSPQETQYFGPGTRLLVL.